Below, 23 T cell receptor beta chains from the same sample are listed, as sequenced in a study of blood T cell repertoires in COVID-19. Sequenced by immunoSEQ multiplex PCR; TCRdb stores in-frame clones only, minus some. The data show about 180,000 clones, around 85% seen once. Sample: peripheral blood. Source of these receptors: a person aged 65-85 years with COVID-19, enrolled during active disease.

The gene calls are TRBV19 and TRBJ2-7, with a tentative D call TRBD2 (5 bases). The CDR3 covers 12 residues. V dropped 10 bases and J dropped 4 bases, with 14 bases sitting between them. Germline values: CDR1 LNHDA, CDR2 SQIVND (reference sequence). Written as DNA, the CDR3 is TGTGCCACAGAGGGAAGGTTGTACGAGCAGTACTTC. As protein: CATEGRLYEQYF. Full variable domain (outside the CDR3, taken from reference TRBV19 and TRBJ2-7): DGGITQSPKYLFRKEGQNVTLSCEQNLNHDAMYWYRQDPGQGLRLIYYSQIVNDFQKGDIAEGYSVSREKKESFPLTVTSAQKNPTAFYLCATEGRLYEQYFGPGTRLTVT.

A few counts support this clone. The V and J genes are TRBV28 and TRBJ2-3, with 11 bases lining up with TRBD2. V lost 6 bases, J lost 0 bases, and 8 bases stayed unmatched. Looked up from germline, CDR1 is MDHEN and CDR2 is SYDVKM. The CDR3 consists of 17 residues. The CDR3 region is CASRGGRLAGSTDTQYF. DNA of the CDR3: TGTGCCAGCAGGGGGGGGAGACTAGCGGGGAGCACAGATACGCAGTATTTT.

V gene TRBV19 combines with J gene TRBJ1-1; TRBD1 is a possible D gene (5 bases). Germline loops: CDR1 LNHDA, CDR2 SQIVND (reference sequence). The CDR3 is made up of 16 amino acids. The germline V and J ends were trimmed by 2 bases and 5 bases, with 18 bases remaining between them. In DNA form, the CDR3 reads TGTGCCAGTAGTATAATTTCCCAGGGCTCGAGGACTGAAGCTTTCTTT. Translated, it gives CASSIISQGSRTEAFF.

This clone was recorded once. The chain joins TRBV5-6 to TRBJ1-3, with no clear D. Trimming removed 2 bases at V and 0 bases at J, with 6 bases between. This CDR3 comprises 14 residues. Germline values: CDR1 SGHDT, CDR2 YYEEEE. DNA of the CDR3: TGTGCCAGCAGCTTCGACATCTCTGGAAACACCATATATTTT. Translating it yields CASSFDISGNTIYF.

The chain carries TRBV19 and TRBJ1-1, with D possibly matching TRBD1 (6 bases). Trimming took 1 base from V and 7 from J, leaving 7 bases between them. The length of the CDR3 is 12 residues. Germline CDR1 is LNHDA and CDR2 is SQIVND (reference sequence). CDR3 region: CASSIVTGEAFF. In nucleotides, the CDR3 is TGTGCCAGTAGTATAGTGACAGGTGAAGCTTTCTTT.

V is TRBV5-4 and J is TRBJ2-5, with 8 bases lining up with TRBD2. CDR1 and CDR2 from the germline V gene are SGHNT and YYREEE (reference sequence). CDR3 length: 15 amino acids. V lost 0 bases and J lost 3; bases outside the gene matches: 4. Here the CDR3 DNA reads TGTGCCAGCAGCTTGGCTAGCGGGCCGAAAGAGACCCAGTACTTC. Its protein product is CASSLASGPKETQYF.

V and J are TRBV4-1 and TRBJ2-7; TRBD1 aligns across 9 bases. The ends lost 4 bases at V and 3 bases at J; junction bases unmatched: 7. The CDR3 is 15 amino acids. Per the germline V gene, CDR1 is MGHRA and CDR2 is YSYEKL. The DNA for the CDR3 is TGCGCCAGCAGCCCAGGACAGGGGCCAAACTACGAGCAGTACTTC. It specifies CASSPGQGPNYEQYF.

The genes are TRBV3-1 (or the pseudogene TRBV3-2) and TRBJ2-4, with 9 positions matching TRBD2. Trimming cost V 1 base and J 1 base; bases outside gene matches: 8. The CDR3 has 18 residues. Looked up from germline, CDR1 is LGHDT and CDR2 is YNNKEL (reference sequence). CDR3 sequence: CASSQVLAGAGAKNIQYF. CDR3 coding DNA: TGTGCCAGCAGCCAAGTATTAGCGGGGGCCGGGGCCAAAAACATTCAGTACTTC.

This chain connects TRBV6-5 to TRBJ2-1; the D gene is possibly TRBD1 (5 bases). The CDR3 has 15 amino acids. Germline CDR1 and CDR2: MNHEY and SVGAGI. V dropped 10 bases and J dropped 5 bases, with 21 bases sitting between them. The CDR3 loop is CATLRTLRIDNEQFF. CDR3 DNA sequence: TGTGCCACTCTTAGGACACTCCGGATAGACAATGAGCAGTTCTTC.

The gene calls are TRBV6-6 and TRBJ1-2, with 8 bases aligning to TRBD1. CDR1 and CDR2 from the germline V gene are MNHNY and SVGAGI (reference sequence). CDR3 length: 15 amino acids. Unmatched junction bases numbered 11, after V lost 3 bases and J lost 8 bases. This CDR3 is CASSYDTQGAGGYTF. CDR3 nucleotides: TGTGCCAGCAGTTATGATACTCAGGGGGCGGGAGGCTACACCTTC.

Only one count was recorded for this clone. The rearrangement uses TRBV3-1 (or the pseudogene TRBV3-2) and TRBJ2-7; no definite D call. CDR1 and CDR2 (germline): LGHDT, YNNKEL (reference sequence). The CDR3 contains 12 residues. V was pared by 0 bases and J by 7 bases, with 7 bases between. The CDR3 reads CASSQDTWEQYF. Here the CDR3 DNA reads TGTGCCAGCAGCCAAGATACTTGGGAGCAGTACTTC.

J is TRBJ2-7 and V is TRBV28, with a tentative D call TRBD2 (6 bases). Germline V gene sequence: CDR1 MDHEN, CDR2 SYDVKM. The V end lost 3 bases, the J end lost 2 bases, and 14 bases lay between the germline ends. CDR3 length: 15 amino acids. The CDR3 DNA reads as TGTGCCAGCAGTTTTCCGGCGGGGCAACCCTACGAGCAGTACTTC. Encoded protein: CASSFPAGQPYEQYF.

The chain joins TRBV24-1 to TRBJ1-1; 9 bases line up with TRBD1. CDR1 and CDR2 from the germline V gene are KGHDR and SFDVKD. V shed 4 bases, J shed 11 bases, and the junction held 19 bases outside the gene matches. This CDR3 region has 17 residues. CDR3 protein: CATSDNRGPPSNRVAFF. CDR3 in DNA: TGTGCCACCAGTGACAACAGGGGGCCCCCATCAAACAGGGTGGCTTTCTTT.

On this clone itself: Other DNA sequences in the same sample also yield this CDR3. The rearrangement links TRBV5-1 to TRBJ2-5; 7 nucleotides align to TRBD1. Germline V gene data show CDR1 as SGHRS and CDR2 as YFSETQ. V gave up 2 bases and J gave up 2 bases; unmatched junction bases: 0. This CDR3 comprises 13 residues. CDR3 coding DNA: TGCGCCAGCAGCTTACAGGGGCAAGAGACCCAGTACTTC. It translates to CASSLQGQETQYF.

CDR3 protein: CASSLKGSAGQPQHF. The CDR3 DNA is TGTGCCAGCAGCTTAAAAGGGAGCGCGGGCCAGCCCCAGCATTTT. The chain uses TRBV7-2 and TRBJ1-5; D gene ambiguous. Looked up from germline, CDR1 is SGHTA and CDR2 is FQGNSA. The CDR3 totals 15 residues. The germline V and J ends were trimmed by 2 bases and 7 bases, with 15 bases remaining between them. Complete variable domain (other parts from reference TRBV7-2 and TRBJ1-5): GAGVSQSPSNKVTEKGKDVELRCDPISGHTALYWYRQSLGQGLEFLIYFQGNSAPDKSGLPSDRFSAERTGGSVSTLTIQRTQQEDSAVYLCASSLKGSAGQPQHFGDGTRLSIL.

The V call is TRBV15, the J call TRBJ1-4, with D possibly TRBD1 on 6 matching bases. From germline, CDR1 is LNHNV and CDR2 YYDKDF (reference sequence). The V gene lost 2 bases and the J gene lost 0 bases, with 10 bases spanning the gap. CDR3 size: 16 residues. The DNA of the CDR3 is TGTGCCACCAGCAGACTACAGGGAGCAACTAATGAAAAACTGTTTTTT. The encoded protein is CATSRLQGATNEKLFF.

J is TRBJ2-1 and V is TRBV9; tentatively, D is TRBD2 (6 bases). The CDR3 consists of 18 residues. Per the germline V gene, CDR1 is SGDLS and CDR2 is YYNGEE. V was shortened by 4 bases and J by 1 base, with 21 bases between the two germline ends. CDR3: CASSPYSGLSASYNEQFF. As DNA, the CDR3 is TGTGCCAGCAGCCCTTACTCGGGACTTTCCGCTTCCTACAATGAGCAGTTCTTC.

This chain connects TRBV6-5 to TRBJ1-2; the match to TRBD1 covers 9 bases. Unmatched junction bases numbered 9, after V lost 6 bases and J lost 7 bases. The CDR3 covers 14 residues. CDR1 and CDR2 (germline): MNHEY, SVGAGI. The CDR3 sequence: CASRMSQGASGYTF. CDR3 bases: TGTGCCAGCAGAATGTCACAGGGGGCTTCTGGCTACACCTTC.

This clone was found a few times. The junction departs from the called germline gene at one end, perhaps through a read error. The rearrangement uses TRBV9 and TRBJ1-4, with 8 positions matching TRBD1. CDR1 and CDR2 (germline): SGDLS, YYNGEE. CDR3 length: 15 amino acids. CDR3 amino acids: CASSGTGLPKEKLFF. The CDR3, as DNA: TGTGCCAGCAGCGGGACAGGGTTACCTAAGGAAAAACTGTTTTTT.

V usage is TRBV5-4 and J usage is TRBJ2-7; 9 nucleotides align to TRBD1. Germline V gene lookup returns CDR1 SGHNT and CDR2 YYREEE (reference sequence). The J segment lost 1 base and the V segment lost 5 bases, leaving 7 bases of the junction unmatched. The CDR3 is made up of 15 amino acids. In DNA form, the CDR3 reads TGTGCCAGCAGTTCCGGGACAGGGAATTCCTACGAGCAGTACTTC. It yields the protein CASSSGTGNSYEQYF.

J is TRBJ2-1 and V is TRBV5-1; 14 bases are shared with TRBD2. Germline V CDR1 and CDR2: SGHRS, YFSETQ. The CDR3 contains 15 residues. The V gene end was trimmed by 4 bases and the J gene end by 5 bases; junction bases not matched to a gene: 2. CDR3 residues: CASSQGLAGDNEQFF. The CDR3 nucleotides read TGCGCCAGCAGCCAGGGACTAGCGGGGGACAATGAGCAGTTCTTC. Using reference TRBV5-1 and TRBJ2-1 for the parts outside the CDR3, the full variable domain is KAGVTQTPRYLIKTRGQQVTLSCSPISGHRSVSWYQQTPGQGLQFLFEYFSETQRNKGNFPGRFSGRQFSNSRSEMNVSTLELGDSALYLCASSQGLAGDNEQFFGPGTRLTVL.

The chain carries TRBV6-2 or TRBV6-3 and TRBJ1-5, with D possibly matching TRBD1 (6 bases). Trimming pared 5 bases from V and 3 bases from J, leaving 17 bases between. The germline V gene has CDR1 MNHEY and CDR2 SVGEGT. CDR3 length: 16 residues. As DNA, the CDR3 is TGTGCCAGCAGTCTAGAAGGGGGAATTGTCAATCAGCCCCAGCATTTT. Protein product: CASSLEGGIVNQPQHF.

DNA of the CDR3: TGTGCCAGTACCCAACCAGGGTACTATGGCTACACCTTC. Residues: CASTQPGYYGYTF. The chain recombines TRBV19 with TRBJ1-2; possibly TRBD1 for D (5 bases). The CDR3 has 13 amino acids. The germline V gene encodes CDR1 LNHDA and CDR2 SQIVND (reference sequence). V was clipped by 7 bases and J by 3 bases, with 12 bases between them.